A single sample is the source of the 20 T cell receptor beta chains below, sequenced in a study of cytomegalovirus exposure and HLA in healthy donors. PCR involved 60 Vbeta and 13 Jbeta primers. Profiling relied on immunoSEQ multiplex PCR, and the TCRdb table lists in-frame clones only, not all of them. This table has over 100,000 clones, around 70% appearing once. The sequencing input was PBMCs. These receptors originate from a man aged 35 to 55 in good health and CMV-seropositive.

This rearrangement joins TRBV10-3 to TRBJ2-7, with unresolved D. The CDR3 consists of 13 residues. Trimming took 8 bases from V and 3 from J, leaving 14 bases between them. Germline loops: CDR1 ENHRY, CDR2 SYGVKD. The CDR3 DNA reads as TGTGCCATCTCCCGGCAGACTTACTACGAGCAGTACTTC. It codes for CAISRQTYYEQYF.

The chain joins TRBV10-1 to TRBJ2-7; TRBD2 might be the D (5 bases). V lost 3 bases to trimming and J lost 2 bases, with 11 bases between them. Per the germline V gene, CDR1 is WNHNN and CDR2 is SYGVQD (reference sequence). This CDR3 has 14 residues. The CDR3 region is CASSDPDWPYEQYF. The CDR3 nucleotides are TGCGCCAGCAGTGACCCGGACTGGCCCTACGAGCAGTACTTC.

This clone was seen once. The V gene is TRBV2, the J gene TRBJ2-1, with 8 nucleotides matching TRBD1. Trimming removed 2 bases from V and 4 bases from J; junction bases left unmatched: 7. Germline V gene lookup returns CDR1 SNHLY and CDR2 FYNNEI. CDR3 size: 16 residues. The CDR3 region has the DNA TGTGCCAGCAGTGAACTCGACAGGGGTCTTTACAATGAGCAGTTCTTC. It specifies CASSELDRGLYNEQFF.

This clone occurred once. The chain is built from TRBV7-2 and TRBJ2-7; 12 nucleotides agree with TRBD1. This CDR3 comprises 14 residues. Germline V gene data show CDR1 as SGHTA and CDR2 as FQGNSA. The V gene end was trimmed by 4 bases and the J gene end by 4 bases; junction bases not matched to a gene: 2. This chain's CDR3 is CASSSGQGAYEQYF. The CDR3 DNA reads TGTGCCAGCAGCTCGGGACAGGGGGCTTACGAGCAGTACTTC.

This clone has just one count. The chain is built from TRBV7-6 and TRBJ2-6; tentatively, D is TRBD1 (6 bases). Germline CDR1 and CDR2: SGHVS and FNYEAQ. Trimming stripped 5 bases from V and 2 bases from J, with 13 bases between. The CDR3 totals 16 residues. Here the CDR3 reads CASSATGLAGANVLTF. For the CDR3, the DNA is TGTGCCAGCAGCGCCACAGGGCTGGCTGGGGCCAACGTCCTGACTTTC. The full variable domain, completed using reference TRBV7-6 and TRBJ2-6, is GAGVSQSPRYKVTKRGQDVALRCDPISGHVSLYWYRQALGQGPEFLTYFNYEAQQDKSGLPNDRFSAERPEGSISTLTIQRTEQRDSAMYRCASSATGLAGANVLTFGAGSRLTVL.

The rearrangement joins TRBV18 to TRBJ2-1, with 7 positions matching TRBD2. The V gene's germline CDR1 is KGHSH and CDR2 LQKENI. V trimming: 1 base; J trimming: 5 bases; junction bases outside the gene matches: 14. This CDR3 region has 18 residues. The CDR3 DNA is TGTGCCAGCTCACCACTCATGGGAGGGCCCCGAACTAACAATGAGCAGTTCTTC. As protein: CASSPLMGGPRTNNEQFF.

The chain recombines TRBV19 with TRBJ2-2; 9 bases line up with TRBD2. V gave up 6 bases and J gave up 4 bases; unmatched junction bases: 6. Germline V CDR1 and CDR2: LNHDA, SQIVND (reference sequence). The CDR3 loop spans 15 amino acids. CDR3 loop: CASRGRGGLTGELFF. For the CDR3, the DNA is TGTGCCAGTAGGGGGCGGGGGGGCCTCACCGGGGAGCTGTTTTTT.

Written as DNA, the CDR3 is TGCGCCAGCGGGGGGACAGGGGGCTTAGTTACTGAAGCTTTCTTT. This translates into CASGGTGGLVTEAFF. This chain links TRBV5-1 with TRBJ1-1; 12 bases fit TRBD1. Trimming at V came to 7 bases and at J to 5 bases, leaving 9 bases not matched to a gene. Germline V gene lookup returns CDR1 SGHRS and CDR2 YFSETQ. The CDR3 covers 15 residues.

The chain combines TRBV28 with TRBJ1-5, with D possibly being TRBD1 (6 bases). From germline, CDR1 is MDHEN and CDR2 SYDVKM. This CDR3 region has 13 residues. V was clipped by 10 bases and J by 4 bases, with 14 bases between them. The DNA for the CDR3 is TGTGCCACCGTGAGGACAGCTAATCAGCCCCAGCATTTT. This sequence encodes CATVRTANQPQHF. The full variable domain, with the rest looked up from reference TRBV28 and TRBJ1-5, is DVKVTQSSRYLVKRTGEKVFLECVQDMDHENMFWYRQDPGLGLRLIYFSYDVKMKEKGDIPEGYSVSREKKERFSLILESASTNQTSMYLCATVRTANQPQHFGDGTRLSIL.

This chain uses TRBV28 with TRBJ2-2; TRBD1 matches at 8 bases. The ends lost 5 bases at V and 1 base at J; junction bases unmatched: 12. Germline lookup yields CDR1 MDHEN and CDR2 SYDVKM. CDR3 size: 18 residues. CDR3 bases: TGTGCCAGCAGTACCGGCGTGGGGACAGGAAGGAACACCGGGGAGCTGTTTTTT. Its translation: CASSTGVGTGRNTGELFF. Using reference TRBV28 and TRBJ2-2 for the parts outside the CDR3, the full variable domain is DVKVTQSSRYLVKRTGEKVFLECVQDMDHENMFWYRQDPGLGLRLIYFSYDVKMKEKGDIPEGYSVSREKKERFSLILESASTNQTSMYLCASSTGVGTGRNTGELFFGEGSRLTVL.

This clone has a single count. The J gene is TRBJ2-3, the V gene TRBV30, with 10 bases lining up with TRBD2. Germline CDR1 reads GTSNPN; CDR2 reads SVGIG (reference sequence). This CDR3 has 16 amino acids. Trimming took 0 bases from V and 2 from J; bases not matched to a gene: 5. CDR3 region: CAWSVRAGGFTDTQYF. The DNA of the CDR3 is TGTGCCTGGAGTGTACGAGCGGGAGGGTTCACAGATACGCAGTATTTT.

The genes are TRBV27 and TRBJ2-3, with D unresolved. Between the trimmed V and J ends, which lost 5 bases and 3 bases, there was a span of 15 bases. The CDR3 has 15 residues. Per the germline V gene, CDR1 is MNHEY and CDR2 is SMNVEV (reference sequence). DNA for the CDR3: TGTGCCAGCAGTCCCGTCCCCCCACAGACAGATACGCAGTATTTT. Translated: CASSPVPPQTDTQYF.

This chain's CDR3 is CASTLAGVPYNEQFF. In DNA, the CDR3 is TGTGCCAGCACTCTAGCGGGAGTTCCCTACAATGAGCAGTTCTTC. The rearrangement links TRBV28 to TRBJ2-1, with 10 bases aligning to TRBD2. In germline, CDR1 is MDHEN, CDR2 SYDVKM. V lost 7 bases, J lost 2 bases, and 5 bases stayed unmatched. This CDR3 is built from 15 residues.

This clone has a handful of counts. V is TRBV29-1 and J is TRBJ1-2, with 8 positions matching TRBD1. Trimming at V came to 5 bases and at J to 3 bases, leaving 5 bases not matched to a gene. Germline V CDR1 and CDR2: SQVTM, ANQGSEA. This CDR3 comprises 13 residues. This CDR3 reads CSVQGAKYYGYTF. The CDR3 DNA follows: TGCAGCGTTCAGGGGGCAAAGTACTATGGCTACACCTTC.

This clone was observed a few times. This chain's CDR3 is CASSQVAGEGYEQYF. The CDR3 bases are TGTGCCAGCAGCCAAGTAGCGGGAGAGGGCTACGAGCAGTACTTC. V usage is TRBV4-2 and J usage is TRBJ2-7, with 9 bases fitting TRBD2. J was trimmed by 3 bases and V by 1 base; bases with no gene match: 4. Germline V CDR1 and CDR2: LGHNA, YNFKEQ. The CDR3 contains 15 residues.

The chain joins TRBV19 to TRBJ2-5; D may be TRBD1 (5 bases). V lost 8 bases and J lost 2, with 9 bases in between. Germline values: CDR1 LNHDA, CDR2 SQIVND (reference sequence). The CDR3 spans 12 residues. CDR3 DNA: TGTGCCAGTGGGGCTGGGCAAGAGACCCAGTACTTC. It yields the protein CASGAGQETQYF.

Only a few counts were recorded for this clone. V is TRBV11-2 and J is TRBJ2-5; 7 bases match TRBD2. The trim removed 3 bases at V and 1 base at J, leaving 5 bases unmatched. The CDR3 sequence is 15 residues long. The germline V gene encodes CDR1 SGHAT and CDR2 FQNNGV. The CDR3 region is CASSFMTSPQETQYF. The CDR3 DNA follows: TGTGCCAGCAGCTTCATGACTAGCCCCCAAGAGACCCAGTACTTC.

The chain recombines TRBV5-1 with TRBJ2-7; TRBD1 agrees at 8 bases. The trim removed 1 base at V and 3 bases at J, leaving 6 bases unmatched. Germline values: CDR1 SGHRS, CDR2 YFSETQ. The CDR3 loop spans 15 amino acids. CDR3 amino acids: CASSLTGGAIYEQYF. In DNA, the CDR3 is TGCGCCAGCAGCTTGACAGGGGGTGCCATCTACGAGCAGTACTTC. Combining the CDR3 with reference TRBV5-1 and TRBJ2-7 gives the whole variable domain KAGVTQTPRYLIKTRGQQVTLSCSPISGHRSVSWYQQTPGQGLQFLFEYFSETQRNKGNFPGRFSGRQFSNSRSEMNVSTLELGDSALYLCASSLTGGAIYEQYFGPGTRLTVT.

Concerning this clone itself: One end of the junction fails to match germline, which may point to a read error. J is TRBJ2-5 and V is TRBV5-1; 9 positions match TRBD1. This CDR3 spans 15 amino acids. CDR1 and CDR2 (germline): SGHRS, YFSETQ. This chain's CDR3 is CAGSISQGAKETQYF. CDR3 nucleotides: TGCGCCGGCAGCATATCACAGGGGGCTAAAGAGACCCAGTACTTC.

V and J are TRBV7-2 and TRBJ2-7, with 9 bases that match TRBD1. Germline loops: CDR1 SGHTA, CDR2 FQGNSA. Unmatched junction bases numbered 11, after V lost 2 bases and J lost 6 bases. There are 16 residues in the CDR3. The CDR3 coding sequence is TGTGCCAGCAGCTTACAAGTCGGACAGGGGAGAGTCGAGCAGTACTTC. Its translation: CASSLQVGQGRVEQYF.